Included here is one T cell receptor (beta chain) sequence, with context. Its antigen is not identified. TCRdb's copy holds only in-frame clones and misses some; the assay was immunoSEQ multiplex PCR. This sample has 380,000 or so clones; about 80% occur once, and the top ten carry about 7.4%. This sample is part of a study of Ad26.COV2.S vaccination and SARS-CoV-2 variants. Study-wide results and caveats: Vaccinees reportedly had broad spike-specific CD8+ and CD4+ T cell responses.

Indicated treatment: around 19 received Ad26.COV2.S at low or high dose, single or two shots; several received placebo; per-sample allocation not given. At day 63 after the first vaccine or placebo injection, samples were drawn. Germline V gene data show CDR1 as SNHLY and CDR2 as FYNNEI. This CDR3 contains 16 residues. Trimming took 1 base from V and 2 from J, leaving 12 bases between them. Sequencing was performed on peripheral blood, taken in a trial of Ad26.COV2.S vaccine versus placebo. The clonotype originates from a person aged 18-60 years who received the Ad26.COV2.S COVID-19 vaccine or a placebo. The rearrangement links TRBV2 to TRBJ1-3, with TRBD1 as a possible D gene (5 bases). This CDR3 reads CASSEGQGLTGNTIYF. The CDR3 coding sequence is TGTGCCAGCAGTGAAGGGCAGGGACTGACTGGAAACACCATATATTTT.